Shown below are 31 T cell receptor beta chains from a single sample sequenced in a study of siplizumab effects on memory and regulatory T cells. TCRdb keeps only in-frame clones here, not all; method: immunoSEQ multiplex PCR. There are roughly 92,000 clones in the sample; around 94% occur only once, and around 0.31% lies in the top ten. The material sequenced was non-Treg CD4+ T cells sorted from blood. The receptors were sampled from a human donor in good health.

This chain connects TRBV19 to TRBJ2-1, with D uncertain. The CDR3 runs to 16 residues. Germline CDR1 is LNHDA and CDR2 is SQIVND (reference sequence). The V and J ends lost 6 bases and 3 bases respectively, with 18 bases between them. Here the CDR3 DNA reads TGTGCCAGTAGCGATACCGGGCGCCCCGACTACAATGAGCAGTTCTTC. Translating it yields CASSDTGRPDYNEQFF.

Here the CDR3 DNA reads TGTGCCTGGAGGAAGTTTGGGCAGGGAAACACTGAAGCTTTCTTT. It specifies CAWRKFGQGNTEAFF. This rearrangement joins TRBV30 to TRBJ1-1; D might be TRBD1 (5 bases). Germline CDR1 GTSNPN, CDR2 SVGIG (reference sequence). There are 15 residues in the CDR3. Trimming shortened V by 3 bases and J by 2 bases, and 16 bases separated the two germline ends.

The chain is built from TRBV5-6 and TRBJ1-3; D ambiguous. Germline CDR1 is SGHDT and CDR2 is YYEEEE. The CDR3 contains 16 residues. Trimming stripped 1 base from V and 0 bases from J, with 11 bases between. The CDR3 DNA is TGTGCCAGCAGCTTGTCTGGGGTTCTCTCTGGAAACACCATATATTTT. Protein sequence: CASSLSGVLSGNTIYF.

V and J are TRBV29-1 and TRBJ1-2; tentatively, D is TRBD1 (5 bases). Trimming cost V 7 bases and J 8 bases, with 17 bases left between them. The CDR3 has 12 amino acids. The germline gives CDR1 SQVTM, CDR2 ANQGSEA. CDR3 coding DNA: TGCAGCGGGGGCTCAGGGTCTTGGGGCTACACCTTC. It yields the protein CSGGSGSWGYTF.

The chain uses TRBV9 and TRBJ2-2; possibly TRBD1 or TRBD2 for D (5 bases each). Germline V CDR1 and CDR2: SGDLS, YYNGEE. V lost 6 bases and J 9 bases, leaving 15 bases between the germline ends. This CDR3 spans 13 amino acids. The CDR3 loop is CASNRDASRELFF. DNA for the CDR3: TGTGCCAGCAACCGGGACGCCTCGCGGGAGCTGTTTTTT.

The genes are TRBV5-1 and TRBJ2-2; no clear D. This CDR3 is 15 amino acids long. The V and J ends lost 0 bases and 3 bases respectively, with 9 bases between them. Per the germline V gene, CDR1 is SGHRS and CDR2 is YFSETQ. CDR3 protein: CASSLAFGDTGELFF. CDR3 nucleotide sequence: TGCGCCAGCAGCTTGGCTTTCGGAGACACCGGGGAGCTGTTTTTT.

This chain joins TRBV18 and TRBJ2-7; no reliable D call. CDR3 size: 12 residues. The germline V gene has CDR1 KGHSH and CDR2 LQKENI. V shed 3 bases and J shed 3 bases, with 6 bases lying between them. CDR3 bases: TGTGCCAGCTCACCCTCTCTCTACGAGCAGTACTTC. Encoded protein: CASSPSLYEQYF.

This chain joins TRBV6-5 and TRBJ1-1; TRBD1 agrees at 10 bases. V trimming: 6 bases; J trimming: 5 bases; junction bases outside the gene matches: 6. Germline V gene lookup returns CDR1 MNHEY and CDR2 SVGAGI. CDR3 length equals 14 residues. Here the CDR3 DNA reads TGTGCCAGCAGACCTGGGACAGGGGCGACTGAAGCTTTCTTT. It encodes CASRPGTGATEAFF.

V usage is TRBV7-3 and J usage is TRBJ2-1; no clear D. V gave up 5 bases and J gave up 0 bases, with 8 bases separating them. This CDR3 comprises 14 residues. Per germline, CDR1 SGHTA and CDR2 FQGTGA. CDR3 amino acids: CASSPSPSYNEQFF. CDR3 DNA: TGTGCCAGCAGCCCCTCCCCCTCCTACAATGAGCAGTTCTTC. Full variable domain (missing parts from reference TRBV7-3 and TRBJ2-1): GAGVSQTPSNKVTEKGKYVELRCDPISGHTALYWYRQSLGQGPEFLIYFQGTGAADDSGLPNDRFFAVRPEGSVSTLKIQRTERGDSAVYLCASSPSPSYNEQFFGPGTRLTVL.

The V gene is TRBV10-3, the J gene TRBJ2-7, with TRBD1 as a possible D gene (6 bases). Deletions cut 3 bases from V and 7 bases from J, with 10 bases between. The CDR3 extends over 12 amino acids. Germline V gene lookup returns CDR1 ENHRY and CDR2 SYGVKD. CDR3 residues: CAISEQGGEQYF. The CDR3 bases are TGTGCCATCAGTGAACAGGGTGGGGAGCAGTACTTC.

This rearrangement joins TRBV6-1 to TRBJ1-2; D is uncertain. Trimming left V 3 bases short and J 8 bases short, with 13 bases between. CDR3 length: 13 residues. In germline, CDR1 is MNHNS, CDR2 SASEGT. CDR3 region: CASSDGWLSGYTF. CDR3 in DNA: TGTGCCAGCAGTGACGGTTGGTTGTCCGGCTACACCTTC.

The chain uses TRBV4-1 and TRBJ2-5, with a weak D call TRBD1 (5 bases). V shed 0 bases and J shed 2 bases, with 10 bases lying between them. CDR1 is MGHRA, CDR2 YSYEKL, per germline. The CDR3 consists of 15 residues. CDR3: CASSQDYRLQETQYF. In DNA, the CDR3 is TGCGCCAGCAGCCAAGATTACAGGCTTCAAGAGACCCAGTACTTC.

The gene calls are TRBV30 and TRBJ1-2; no definite D call. The CDR3 has 11 amino acids. The ends were cut back, 1 base at V and 8 bases at J, with 8 bases in the middle. The germline CDR1 and CDR2 sequences are GTSNPN and SVGIG (reference sequence). For the CDR3, the DNA is TGTGCCTGGAGTGATTATGAGGGCTACACCTTC. Amino acids: CAWSDYEGYTF.

The chain uses TRBV2 and TRBJ1-2; 10 nucleotides line up with TRBD1. Losses at the gene ends were 6 bases for V and 4 bases for J; bases not matched to a gene: 5. This CDR3 has 14 amino acids. Germline values: CDR1 SNHLY, CDR2 FYNNEI. As DNA, the CDR3 is TGTGCCAGCAGCCGGGACAGGGGAGGCTATGGCTACACCTTC. Its protein product is CASSRDRGGYGYTF. The entire variable domain, with the rest obtained from reference TRBV2 and TRBJ1-2, is as follows: EPEVTQTPSHQVTQMGQEVILRCVPISNHLYFYWYRQILGQKVEFLVSFYNNEISEKSEIFDDQFSVERPDGSNFTLKIRSTKLEDSAMYFCASSRDRGGYGYTFGSGTRLTVV.

This rearrangement joins TRBV5-1 to TRBJ1-3, with TRBD1 matching over 7 bases. Germline V gene sequence: CDR1 SGHRS, CDR2 YFSETQ. J was trimmed by 6 bases and V by 2 bases; bases with no gene match: 5. This CDR3 spans 14 amino acids. CDR3 region: CASSFGDSKNTIYF. The CDR3 DNA reads as TGCGCCAGCAGCTTTGGGGACAGCAAAAACACCATATATTTT. The full variable domain, rest sourced from reference TRBV5-1 and TRBJ1-3, is KAGVTQTPRYLIKTRGQQVTLSCSPISGHRSVSWYQQTPGQGLQFLFEYFSETQRNKGNFPGRFSGRQFSNSRSEMNVSTLELGDSALYLCASSFGDSKNTIYFGEGSWLTVV.

The CDR3 protein is CASSFAETLGELFF. For the CDR3, the DNA is TGTGCCAGCAGCTTTGCGGAGACCCTCGGGGAGCTGTTTTTT. V usage is TRBV7-2 and J usage is TRBJ2-2; D is undetermined. This CDR3 region has 14 residues. V lost 3 bases, J lost 7 bases, and 12 bases lay in between. The germline gives CDR1 SGHTA, CDR2 FQGNSA.

The rearrangement joins TRBV25-1 to TRBJ2-1; no reliable D call. Germline assignment: CDR1 MGHDK and CDR2 SYGVNS. Trimming removed 4 bases from V and 0 bases from J, with 7 bases in between. This CDR3 region has 14 residues. The CDR3 region has the DNA TGTGCCAGCAGTGTTTTAGACTCCTACAATGAGCAGTTCTTC. The encoded protein is CASSVLDSYNEQFF.

This clone was seen once. V and J are TRBV11-2 and TRBJ2-5; 8 positions agree with TRBD2. The J call is doubtful: the DNA matches TRBJ2-7 better. The CDR3 length is 15 residues. Looked up from germline, CDR1 is SGHAT and CDR2 is FQNNGV. The CDR3 loop is CASSDGTSIMDEQYF. CDR3 nucleotide sequence: TGTGCCAGCAGCGATGGGACTAGTATCATGGACGAGCAGTACTTC.

The rearrangement links TRBV9 to TRBJ2-3; 9 positions match TRBD2. V dropped 2 bases and J dropped 4; count of bases not matched to a gene: 23. CDR1 SGDLS and CDR2 YYNGEE come from the germline V gene. This CDR3 comprises 21 residues. CDR3 DNA sequence: TGTGCCAGCAGCGTTTCCCCGAGGGCGGGAGGGCCTTATATTAGATCAGATACGCAGTATTTT. It is translated as CASSVSPRAGGPYIRSDTQYF.

This clone was detected once. The CDR3 nucleotides are TGTGCCAGCAGGGGGGACACCGACTACGAGCAGTACTTC. It specifies CASRGDTDYEQYF. The J gene is TRBJ2-7, the V gene TRBV2; TRBD1 might be the D (6 bases). CDR1 is SNHLY and CDR2 is FYNNEI in the germline V gene. V was clipped by 6 bases and J by 3 bases, with 12 bases between them. The CDR3 is 13 residues long.

This clone was seen more than once but under ten times. The genes are TRBV10-3 and TRBJ1-1; 12 nucleotides line up with TRBD1. The CDR3 extends over 16 amino acids. The germline V gene has CDR1 ENHRY and CDR2 SYGVKD. Trimming took 11 bases from V and 3 from J; bases not matched to a gene: 13. Here the CDR3 reads CASSTGQGATDTEAFF. CDR3 DNA sequence: TGTGCCTCCTCGACGGGACAGGGGGCTACGGACACTGAAGCTTTCTTT.

The chain is built from TRBV27 and TRBJ2-1, with 9 bases aligning to TRBD2. Losses at the gene ends were 4 bases for V and 7 bases for J; bases not matched to a gene: 11. This CDR3 region has 16 residues. CDR1 is MNHEY and CDR2 is SMNVEV in the germline V gene (reference sequence). The CDR3 loop is CASSSTTSGGGNEQFF. In DNA form, the CDR3 reads TGTGCCAGCAGTTCCACGACTAGCGGAGGGGGGAATGAGCAGTTCTTC.

This chain connects TRBV10-3 to TRBJ2-7; D could derive from TRBD1 or TRBD2 (5 bases each). The CDR3 extends over 13 amino acids. The V end lost 8 bases, the J end lost 5 bases, and 16 bases lay between the germline ends. In germline, CDR1 is ENHRY, CDR2 SYGVKD. The DNA for the CDR3 is TGTGCCATCCGACCGGGGACCCAACACGAGCAGTACTTC. Amino acids: CAIRPGTQHEQYF.

The chain links TRBV30 to TRBJ1-5, with D possibly being TRBD1 (5 bases). The CDR3 is 13 residues long. Trimming removed 0 bases at V and 3 bases at J, with 6 bases between. The germline CDR1 and CDR2 sequences are GTSNPN and SVGIG (reference sequence). The CDR3 sequence is CAWSVQDNQPQHF. DNA for the CDR3: TGTGCCTGGAGTGTACAGGACAATCAGCCCCAGCATTTT.

The V and J genes are TRBV19 and TRBJ1-1, with unresolved D. The CDR3 has 15 residues. Germline values: CDR1 LNHDA, CDR2 SQIVND (reference sequence). The V and J ends lost 3 bases and 0 bases respectively, with 11 bases between them. In nucleotides, the CDR3 is TGTGCCAGTAGTATTACAGCCGGTTTGAACACTGAAGCTTTCTTT. Amino acid sequence: CASSITAGLNTEAFF.

V gene TRBV4-1 combines with J gene TRBJ1-1; no definite D call. V was trimmed by 1 base and J by 0 bases, leaving 12 bases between them. The V gene's germline CDR1 is MGHRA and CDR2 YSYEKL. CDR3 length: 16 residues. Written as DNA, the CDR3 is TGCGCCAGCAGCCAAGGGACTCCCTTCATGAACACTGAAGCTTTCTTT. Amino acid sequence: CASSQGTPFMNTEAFF.

This chain's CDR3 is CASSQTEIEAFF. In DNA, the CDR3 is TGTGCCAGCAGCCAGACCGAAATTGAAGCTTTCTTT. The V call is TRBV6-6, the J call TRBJ1-1; no clear D. V was cut by 6 bases and J by 7 bases, with 12 bases left in between. The V gene's germline CDR1 is MNHNY and CDR2 SVGAGI (reference sequence). The CDR3 totals 12 residues.

The rearrangement uses TRBV29-1 and TRBJ2-7; D is undetermined. CDR3 length: 14 residues. Germline CDR1 is SQVTM and CDR2 is ANQGSEA. Trimming stripped 6 bases from V and 2 bases from J, with 17 bases between. The CDR3 DNA sequence: TGCAGCGTCACCCCGGCGGCAGCTACCTACGAGCAGTACTTC. It yields the protein CSVTPAAATYEQYF.

This sequence joins TRBV5-1 and TRBJ1-1, with D maybe TRBD1 (5 bases). This CDR3 comprises 14 residues. The ends were cut back, 4 bases at V and 3 bases at J, with 13 bases in the middle. Germline V gene data show CDR1 as SGHRS and CDR2 as YFSETQ. DNA of the CDR3: TGCGCCAGCAGCCGCCGGGGCGCGGACACTGAAGCTTTCTTT. Translation: CASSRRGADTEAFF.

This rearrangement joins TRBV5-1 to TRBJ1-1; tentative D call: TRBD1 (6 bases). This CDR3 contains 14 residues. V was clipped by 5 bases and J by 0 bases, with 11 bases between them. The germline CDR1 and CDR2 sequences are SGHRS and YFSETQ. CDR3 sequence (DNA): TGCGCCAGCAGGGCCGGGACAATGAACACTGAAGCTTTCTTT. Its protein product is CASRAGTMNTEAFF.

The chain combines TRBV5-4 with TRBJ2-2; 12 nucleotides match TRBD2. Per the germline V gene, CDR1 is SGHNT and CDR2 is YYREEE (reference sequence). The CDR3 extends over 16 amino acids. Trimming cost V 0 bases and J 6 bases; bases outside gene matches: 3. CDR3 sequence (DNA): TGTGCCAGCAGCTTGGGACTAGCGGGAGTAGCCGGGGAGCTGTTTTTT. It specifies CASSLGLAGVAGELFF.